This T cell receptor (beta chain) was sequenced in a study of cytomegalovirus exposure and HLA in healthy donors. As for this clone: The antigen is undetermined.

General study findings and limits: For presence/absence analyses, sequencing depth was assumed to be roughly uniform across donors.

The PCR ran on 60 Vbeta and 13 Jbeta primers. Profiling relied on immunoSEQ multiplex PCR, and the TCRdb table lists in-frame clones only, not all of them. The sample has approximately 50,000 clones, and its top ten clones hold about 2.2%. Trimming removed 0 bases at V and 0 bases at J, with 4 bases between. This CDR3 contains 14 residues. The germline V gene has CDR1 SGHDT and CDR2 YYEEEE. The TCR was taken from a female donor in good health and CMV-seronegative. This chain links TRBV5-6 with TRBJ1-3; D unresolved. The source material was PBMCs. The CDR3 nucleotides are TGTGCCAGCAGCTTGGGCAGCTCTGGAAACACCATATATTTT. It specifies CASSLGSSGNTIYF.